This T cell receptor beta chain is from a study of Ad26.COV2.S vaccination and SARS-CoV-2 variants. Trimming took off 1 base at V and 5 bases at J, with 9 bases between the two ends. Germline loops: CDR1 KGHDR, CDR2 SFDVKD. The CDR3 totals 14 residues. Sample treatment: around 19 received Ad26.COV2.S at low or high dose, single or two shots; several received placebo; per-sample allocation not given. At day 63 after the first vaccine or placebo injection, samples were drawn. The repertoire was sequenced with immunoSEQ multiplex PCR; TCRdb's copy has only in-frame clones and lacks some. The sample contains 350,000 to 500,000 clones, around 91% of which appear only once.

Sample: peripheral blood, taken in a trial of Ad26.COV2.S vaccine versus placebo. V gene TRBV24-1 combines with J gene TRBJ2-3, with D perhaps matching TRBD1 or TRBD2 (5 bases each). The receptor was derived from a person between 18 and 65 years old who received the Ad26.COV2.S COVID-19 vaccine or a placebo. Written as DNA, the CDR3 is TGTGCCACCAGTGATTTTACAGGAGGAGATACGCAGTATTTT. This translates into CATSDFTGGDTQYF.